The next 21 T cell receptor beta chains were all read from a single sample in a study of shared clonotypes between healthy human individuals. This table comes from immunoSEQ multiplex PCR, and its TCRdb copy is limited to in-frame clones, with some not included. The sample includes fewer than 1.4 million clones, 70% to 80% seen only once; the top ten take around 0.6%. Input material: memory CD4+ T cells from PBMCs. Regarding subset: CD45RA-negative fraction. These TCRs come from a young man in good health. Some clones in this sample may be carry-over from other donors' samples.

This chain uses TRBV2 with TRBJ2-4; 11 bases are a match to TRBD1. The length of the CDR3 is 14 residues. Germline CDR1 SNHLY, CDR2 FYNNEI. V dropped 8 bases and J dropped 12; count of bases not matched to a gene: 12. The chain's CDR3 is CASGRGDRGSSQYF. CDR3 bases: TGTGCCAGCGGCCGTGGGGACAGGGGGTCAAGTCAGTACTTC.

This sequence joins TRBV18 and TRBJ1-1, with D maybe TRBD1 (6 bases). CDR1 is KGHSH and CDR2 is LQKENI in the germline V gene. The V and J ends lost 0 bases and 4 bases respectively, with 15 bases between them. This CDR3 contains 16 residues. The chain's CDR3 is CASSPPGRAGATEAFF. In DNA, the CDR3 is TGTGCCAGCTCACCACCGGGTCGGGCAGGGGCCACTGAAGCTTTCTTT.

The CDR3 DNA follows: TGCGCCAGCAGCCTACCGCTAGCGGGAGGGAACACCGGGGAGCTGTTTTTT. Its translation: CASSLPLAGGNTGELFF. The V gene is TRBV5-1, the J gene TRBJ2-2, with TRBD2 identical over 11 bases. This CDR3 has 17 residues. Germline CDR1 and CDR2: SGHRS and YFSETQ. After removal of 4 bases from V and 1 base from J, the junction contained 6 bases not matched to a gene.

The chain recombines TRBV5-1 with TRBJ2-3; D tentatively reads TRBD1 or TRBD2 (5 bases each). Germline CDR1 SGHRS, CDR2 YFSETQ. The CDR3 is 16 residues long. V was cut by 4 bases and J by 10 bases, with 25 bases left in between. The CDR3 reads CASSPTVTLNGDAQYF. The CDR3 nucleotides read TGCGCCAGCAGCCCTACTGTCACCCTCAACGGGGACGCGCAGTATTTT.

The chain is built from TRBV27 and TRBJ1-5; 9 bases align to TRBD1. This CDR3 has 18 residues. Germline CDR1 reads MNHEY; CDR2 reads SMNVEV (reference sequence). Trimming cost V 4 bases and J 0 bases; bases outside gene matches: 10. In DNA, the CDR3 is TGTGCCAGCAGTTCATACAGGGGGCCAGGATATAGCAATCAGCCCCAGCATTTT. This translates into CASSSYRGPGYSNQPQHF.

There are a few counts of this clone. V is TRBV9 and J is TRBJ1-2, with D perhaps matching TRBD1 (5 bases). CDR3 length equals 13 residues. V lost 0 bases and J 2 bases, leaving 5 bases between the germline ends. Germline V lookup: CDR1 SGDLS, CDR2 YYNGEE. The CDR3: CASSVGQNYGYTF. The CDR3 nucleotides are TGTGCCAGCAGCGTAGGACAGAACTATGGCTACACCTTC.

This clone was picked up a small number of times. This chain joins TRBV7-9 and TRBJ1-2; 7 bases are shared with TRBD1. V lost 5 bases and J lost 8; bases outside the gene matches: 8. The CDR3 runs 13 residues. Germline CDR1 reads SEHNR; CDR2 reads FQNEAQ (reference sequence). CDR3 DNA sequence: TGTGCCAGCAGCCCTGACAGGGACGGGGGCTACACCTTC. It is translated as CASSPDRDGGYTF. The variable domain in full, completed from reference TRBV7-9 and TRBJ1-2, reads DTGVSQNPRHKITKRGQNVTFRCDPISEHNRLYWYRQTLGQGPEFLTYFQNEAQLEKSRLLSDRFSAERPKGSFSTLEIQRTEQGDSAMYLCASSPDRDGGYTFGSGTRLTVV.

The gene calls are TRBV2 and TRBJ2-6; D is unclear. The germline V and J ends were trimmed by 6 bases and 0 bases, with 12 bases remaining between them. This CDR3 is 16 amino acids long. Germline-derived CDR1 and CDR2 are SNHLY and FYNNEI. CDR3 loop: CASREDLASGANVLTF. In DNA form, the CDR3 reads TGTGCCAGCAGAGAGGACCTGGCCTCTGGGGCCAACGTCCTGACTTTC.

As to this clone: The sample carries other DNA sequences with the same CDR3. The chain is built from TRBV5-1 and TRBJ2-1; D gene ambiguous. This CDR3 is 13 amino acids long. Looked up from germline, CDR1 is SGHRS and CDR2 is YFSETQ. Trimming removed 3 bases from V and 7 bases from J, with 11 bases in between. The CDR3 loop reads CASSYDPRNEQFF. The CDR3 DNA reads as TGCGCCAGCAGCTATGACCCCCGGAATGAGCAGTTCTTC. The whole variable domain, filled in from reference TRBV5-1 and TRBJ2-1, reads KAGVTQTPRYLIKTRGQQVTLSCSPISGHRSVSWYQQTPGQGLQFLFEYFSETQRNKGNFPGRFSGRQFSNSRSEMNVSTLELGDSALYLCASSYDPRNEQFFGPGTRLTVL.

The CDR3, as DNA: TGTGCCAGCAGGCGGACCCTCGGTGGAGGCTACACCTTC. Encoded protein: CASRRTLGGGYTF. The chain employs TRBV7-9 and TRBJ1-2, with D uncertain. CDR3 length: 13 residues. Germline CDR1 is SEHNR and CDR2 is FQNEAQ (reference sequence). Deletions cut 6 bases from V and 8 bases from J, with 16 bases between.

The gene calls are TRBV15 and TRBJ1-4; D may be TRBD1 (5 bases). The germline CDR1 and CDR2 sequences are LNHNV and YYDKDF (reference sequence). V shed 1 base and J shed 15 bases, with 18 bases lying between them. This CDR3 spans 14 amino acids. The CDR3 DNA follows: TGTGCCACCAGCAGAGGACGGGGACTCGGGCGTTTGTTTTTT. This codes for CATSRGRGLGRLFF.

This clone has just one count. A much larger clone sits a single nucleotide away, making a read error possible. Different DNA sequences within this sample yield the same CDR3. The CDR3 region is CASSLEGGNQPQHF. Written as DNA, the CDR3 is TGCGCCAGCAGCTTGGAAGGGGGAAATCAGCCCCAGCATTTT. V and J are TRBV5-1 and TRBJ1-5; weak D call: TRBD1 (6 bases). The CDR3 covers 14 residues. The V gene's germline CDR1 is SGHRS and CDR2 YFSETQ. V lost 0 bases, J lost 4 bases, and 8 bases lay in between.

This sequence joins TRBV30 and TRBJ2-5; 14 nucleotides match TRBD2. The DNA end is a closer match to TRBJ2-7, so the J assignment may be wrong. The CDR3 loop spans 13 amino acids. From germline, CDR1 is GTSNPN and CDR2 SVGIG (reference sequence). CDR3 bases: TGTGCCCGAAGACTAGCGGGAGGGGTCGAGCAGTACTTC. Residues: CARRLAGGVEQYF.

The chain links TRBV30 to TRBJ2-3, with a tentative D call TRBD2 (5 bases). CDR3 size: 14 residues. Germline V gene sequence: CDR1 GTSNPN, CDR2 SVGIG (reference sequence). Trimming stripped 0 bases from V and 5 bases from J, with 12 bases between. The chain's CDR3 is CAWSVRRGGDTQYF. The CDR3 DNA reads TGTGCCTGGAGTGTGAGGCGAGGAGGAGATACGCAGTATTTT.

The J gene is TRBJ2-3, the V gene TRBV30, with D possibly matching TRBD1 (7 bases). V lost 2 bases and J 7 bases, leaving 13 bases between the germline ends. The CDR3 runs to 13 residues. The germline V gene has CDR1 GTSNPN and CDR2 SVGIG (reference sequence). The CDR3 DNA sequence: TGTGCCTGGAGTTGGAGGGGGCGAAATACGCAGTATTTT. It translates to CAWSWRGRNTQYF.

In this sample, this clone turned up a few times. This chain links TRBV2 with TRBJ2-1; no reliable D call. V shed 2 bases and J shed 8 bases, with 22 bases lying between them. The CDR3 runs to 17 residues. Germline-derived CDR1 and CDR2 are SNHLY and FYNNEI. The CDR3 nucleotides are TGTGCCAGCAGTGAAAGGTCAGTTTTCAGCCTTCGGGATGAGCAGTTCTTC. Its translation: CASSERSVFSLRDEQFF.

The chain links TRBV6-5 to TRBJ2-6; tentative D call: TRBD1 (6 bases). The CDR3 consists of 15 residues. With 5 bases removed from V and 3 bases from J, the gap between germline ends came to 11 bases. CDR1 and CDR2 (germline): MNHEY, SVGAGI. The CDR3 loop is CASSQQGSGANVLTF. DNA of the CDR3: TGTGCCAGCAGTCAACAGGGAAGTGGGGCCAACGTCCTGACTTTC.

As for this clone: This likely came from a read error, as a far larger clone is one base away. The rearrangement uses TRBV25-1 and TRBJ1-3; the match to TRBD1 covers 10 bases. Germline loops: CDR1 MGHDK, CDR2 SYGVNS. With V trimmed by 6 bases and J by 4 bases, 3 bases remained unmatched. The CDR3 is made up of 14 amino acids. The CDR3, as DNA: TGTGCCAGCAGACCGGGACAGGGGGGAAACACCATATATTTT. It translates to CASRPGQGGNTIYF.

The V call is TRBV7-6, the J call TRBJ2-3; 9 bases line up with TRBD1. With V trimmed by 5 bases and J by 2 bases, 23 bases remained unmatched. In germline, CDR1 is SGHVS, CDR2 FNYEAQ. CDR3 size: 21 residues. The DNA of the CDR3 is TGTGCCAGCAGCCTCCGGGACAGGGATCCTATGGGGGTGGGACACACAGATACGCAGTATTTT. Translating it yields CASSLRDRDPMGVGHTDTQYF.

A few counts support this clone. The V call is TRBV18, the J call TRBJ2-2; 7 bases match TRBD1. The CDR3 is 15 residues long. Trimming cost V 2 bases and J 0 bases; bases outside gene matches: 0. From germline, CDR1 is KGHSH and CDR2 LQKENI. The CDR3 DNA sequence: TGTGCCAGCTCACCAGGGACAGCGAACACCGGGGAGCTGTTTTTT. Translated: CASSPGTANTGELFF.

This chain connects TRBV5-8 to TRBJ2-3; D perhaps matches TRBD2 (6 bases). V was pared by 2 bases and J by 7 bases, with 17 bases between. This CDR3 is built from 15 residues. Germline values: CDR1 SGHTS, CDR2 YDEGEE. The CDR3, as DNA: TGTGCCAGCAGCTTCGGGACTCCTGCGCGGAATACGCAGTATTTT. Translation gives CASSFGTPARNTQYF.